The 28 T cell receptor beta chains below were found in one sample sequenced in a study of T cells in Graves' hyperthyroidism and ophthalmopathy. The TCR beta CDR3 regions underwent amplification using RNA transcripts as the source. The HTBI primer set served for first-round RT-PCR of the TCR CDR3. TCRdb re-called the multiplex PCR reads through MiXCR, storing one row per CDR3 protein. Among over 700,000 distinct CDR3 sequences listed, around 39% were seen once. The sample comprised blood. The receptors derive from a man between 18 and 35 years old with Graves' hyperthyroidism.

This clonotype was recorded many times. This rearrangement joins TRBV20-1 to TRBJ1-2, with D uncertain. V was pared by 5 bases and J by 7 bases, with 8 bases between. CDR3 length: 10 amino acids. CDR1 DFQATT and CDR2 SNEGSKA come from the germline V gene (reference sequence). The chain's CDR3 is CSAWSSGYTF. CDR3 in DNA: TGCAGTGCTTGGTCCAGTGGCTACACCTTC.

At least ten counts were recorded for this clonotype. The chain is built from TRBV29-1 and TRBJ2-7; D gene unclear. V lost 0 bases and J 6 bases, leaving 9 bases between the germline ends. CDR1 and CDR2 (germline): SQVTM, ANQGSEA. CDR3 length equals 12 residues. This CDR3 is CSVEEGPGEQYF. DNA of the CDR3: TGCAGCGTTGAAGAGGGCCCAGGCGAGCAGTACTTC.

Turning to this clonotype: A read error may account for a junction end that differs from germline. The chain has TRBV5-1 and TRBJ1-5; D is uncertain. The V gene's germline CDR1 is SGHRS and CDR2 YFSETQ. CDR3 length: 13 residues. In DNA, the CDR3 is TGCGTCAGCATAGACCGTAGCAATCAGCCCCAGCATTTT. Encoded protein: CVSIDRSNQPQHF.

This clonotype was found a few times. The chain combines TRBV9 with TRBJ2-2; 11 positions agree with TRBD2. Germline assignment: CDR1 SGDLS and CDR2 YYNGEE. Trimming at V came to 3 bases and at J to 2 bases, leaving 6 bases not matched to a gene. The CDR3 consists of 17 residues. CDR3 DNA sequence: TGTGCCAGCAGCGCCTTAGCGGGAGGGACCAACACCGGGGAGCTGTTTTTT. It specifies CASSALAGGTNTGELFF.

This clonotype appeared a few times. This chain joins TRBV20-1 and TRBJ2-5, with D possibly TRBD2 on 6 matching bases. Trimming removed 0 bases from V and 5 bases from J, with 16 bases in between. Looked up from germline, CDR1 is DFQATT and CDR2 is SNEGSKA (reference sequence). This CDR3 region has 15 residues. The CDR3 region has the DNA TGCAGTGCTAGAGATATGGCGGGGCCCGGGGAGACCCAGTACTTC. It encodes CSARDMAGPGETQYF.

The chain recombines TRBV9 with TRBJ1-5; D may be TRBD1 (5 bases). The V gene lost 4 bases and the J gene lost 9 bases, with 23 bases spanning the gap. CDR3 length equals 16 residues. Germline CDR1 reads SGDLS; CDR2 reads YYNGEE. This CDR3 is CASSPGRAPRGPPQHF. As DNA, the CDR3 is TGTGCCAGCAGCCCAGGCAGGGCACCCCGTGGTCCGCCCCAGCATTTT.

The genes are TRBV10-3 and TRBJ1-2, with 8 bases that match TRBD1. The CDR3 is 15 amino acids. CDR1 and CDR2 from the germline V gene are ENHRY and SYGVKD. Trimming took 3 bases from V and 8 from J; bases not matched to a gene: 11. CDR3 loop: CAISELDRDDFGYTF. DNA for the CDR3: TGTGCCATCAGTGAATTGGACAGGGACGACTTCGGCTACACCTTC.

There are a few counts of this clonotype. CDR3 nucleotide sequence: TGTGCCAGCAGCTCCCAACCGGGACTAGCGGGGGGGGAGCAGTACTTC. Protein sequence: CASSSQPGLAGGEQYF. The V call is TRBV7-2, the J call TRBJ2-7; the match to TRBD2 covers 16 bases. The CDR3 has 16 residues. The trim removed 4 bases at V and 7 bases at J, leaving 7 bases unmatched. Germline V lookup: CDR1 SGHTA, CDR2 FQGNSA.

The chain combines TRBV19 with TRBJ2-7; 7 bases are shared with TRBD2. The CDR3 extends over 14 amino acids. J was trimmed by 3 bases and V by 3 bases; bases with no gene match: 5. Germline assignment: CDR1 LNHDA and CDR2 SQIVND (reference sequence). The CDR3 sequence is CASSMGLFNYEQYF. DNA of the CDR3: TGTGCCAGTAGTATGGGACTATTCAACTACGAGCAGTACTTC.

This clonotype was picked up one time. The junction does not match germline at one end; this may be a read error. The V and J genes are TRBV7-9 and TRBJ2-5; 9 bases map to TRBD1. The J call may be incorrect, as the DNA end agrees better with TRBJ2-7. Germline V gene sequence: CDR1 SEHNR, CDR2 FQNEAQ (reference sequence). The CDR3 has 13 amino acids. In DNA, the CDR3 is TGTGCCGGCAGCCCGCGGACAGGGGACGAGCAGTACTTC. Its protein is CAGSPRTGDEQYF.

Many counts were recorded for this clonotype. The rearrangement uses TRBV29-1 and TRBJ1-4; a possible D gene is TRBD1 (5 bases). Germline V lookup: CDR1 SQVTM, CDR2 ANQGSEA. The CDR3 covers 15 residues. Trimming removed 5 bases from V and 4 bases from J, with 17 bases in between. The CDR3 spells CSVPGPGSHNEKLFF. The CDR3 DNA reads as TGCAGCGTTCCTGGACCAGGGAGTCATAATGAAAAACTGTTTTTT.

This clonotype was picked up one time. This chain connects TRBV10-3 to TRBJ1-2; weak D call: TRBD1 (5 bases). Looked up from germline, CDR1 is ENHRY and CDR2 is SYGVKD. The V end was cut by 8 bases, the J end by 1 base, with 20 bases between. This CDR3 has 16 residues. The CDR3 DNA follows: TGTGCCATCTGGACTAGCGGGGGACGGCTTAACTATGGCTACACCTTC. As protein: CAIWTSGGRLNYGYTF.

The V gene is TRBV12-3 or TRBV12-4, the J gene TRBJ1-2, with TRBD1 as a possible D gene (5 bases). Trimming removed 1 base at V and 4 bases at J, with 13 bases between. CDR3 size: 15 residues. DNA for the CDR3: TGTGCCAGCAGTTTAGAGATTGGGGGAGTCTATGGCTACACCTTC. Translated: CASSLEIGGVYGYTF.

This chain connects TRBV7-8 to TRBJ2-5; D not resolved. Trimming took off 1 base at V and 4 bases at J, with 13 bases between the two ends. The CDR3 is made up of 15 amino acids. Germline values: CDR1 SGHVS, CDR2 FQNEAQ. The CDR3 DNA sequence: TGTGCCAGCAGCTTAGATTCGGGCCTCAGAGAGACCCAGTACTTC. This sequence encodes CASSLDSGLRETQYF.

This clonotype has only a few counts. CDR3 coding DNA: TGTGCCAGCAGTCACGGCACCGGGACCCCAAAAGGGGCCTACGAGCAGTACTTC. Its translation: CASSHGTGTPKGAYEQYF. V is TRBV12-3 or TRBV12-4 and J is TRBJ2-7; D is perhaps TRBD1 or TRBD2 (5 bases each). This CDR3 has 18 amino acids. Trimming pared 5 bases from V and 2 bases from J, leaving 25 bases between.

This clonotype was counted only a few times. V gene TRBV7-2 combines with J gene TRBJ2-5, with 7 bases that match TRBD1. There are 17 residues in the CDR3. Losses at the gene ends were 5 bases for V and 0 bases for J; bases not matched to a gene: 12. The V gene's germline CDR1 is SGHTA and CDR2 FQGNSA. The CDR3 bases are TGTGCCAGCAGCCGTTATATCGGGACAGCGGACCAAGAGACCCAGTACTTC. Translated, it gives CASSRYIGTADQETQYF.

DNA of the CDR3: TGTGCCAGCAGCTTAGCGGCGCGGGGAGGAGAGACCCAGTACTTC. Its translation is CASSLAARGGETQYF. The chain is built from TRBV11-2 and TRBJ2-5; D may be TRBD2 (6 bases). Germline V gene lookup returns CDR1 SGHAT and CDR2 FQNNGV. V was shortened by 1 base and J by 4 bases, with 13 bases between the two germline ends. The CDR3 covers 15 residues.

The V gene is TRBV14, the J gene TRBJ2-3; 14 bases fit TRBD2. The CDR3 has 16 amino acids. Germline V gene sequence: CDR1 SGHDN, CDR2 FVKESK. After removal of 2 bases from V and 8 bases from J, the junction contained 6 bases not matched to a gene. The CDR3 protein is CASSQLTSGRAGTQYF. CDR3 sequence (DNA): TGTGCCAGCAGCCAACTGACTAGCGGGAGGGCTGGTACGCAGTATTTT.

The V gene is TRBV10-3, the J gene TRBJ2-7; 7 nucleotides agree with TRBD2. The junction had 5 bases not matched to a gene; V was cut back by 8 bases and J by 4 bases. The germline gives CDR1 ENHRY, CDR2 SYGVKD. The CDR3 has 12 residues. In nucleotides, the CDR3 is TGTGCCATCGGGAGCGGGATTTACGAGCAGTACTTC. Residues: CAIGSGIYEQYF.

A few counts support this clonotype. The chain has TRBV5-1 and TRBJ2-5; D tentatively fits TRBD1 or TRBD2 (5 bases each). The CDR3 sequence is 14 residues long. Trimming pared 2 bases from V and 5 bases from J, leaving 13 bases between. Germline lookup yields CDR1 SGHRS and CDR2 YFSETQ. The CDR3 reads CASSFQGDRETQYF. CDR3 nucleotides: TGCGCCAGCAGCTTCCAGGGAGATCGGGAGACCCAGTACTTC.

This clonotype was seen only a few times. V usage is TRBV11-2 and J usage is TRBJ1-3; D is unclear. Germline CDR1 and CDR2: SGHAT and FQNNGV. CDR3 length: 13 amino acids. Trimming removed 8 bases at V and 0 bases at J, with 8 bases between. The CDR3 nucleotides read TGTGCCAGCGGACGGGGCTCTGGAAACACCATATATTTT. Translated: CASGRGSGNTIYF.

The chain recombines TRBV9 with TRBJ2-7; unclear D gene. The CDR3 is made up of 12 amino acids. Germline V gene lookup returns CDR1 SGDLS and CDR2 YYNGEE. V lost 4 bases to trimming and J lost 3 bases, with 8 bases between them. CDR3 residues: CASSFNDYEQYF. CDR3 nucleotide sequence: TGTGCCAGCAGCTTCAACGACTACGAGCAGTACTTC.

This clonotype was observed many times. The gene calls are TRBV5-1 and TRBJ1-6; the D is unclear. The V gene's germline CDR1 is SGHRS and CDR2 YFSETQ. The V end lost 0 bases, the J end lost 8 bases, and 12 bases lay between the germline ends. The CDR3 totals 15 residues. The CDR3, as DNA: TGCGCCAGCAGCTTGGGCGGAATTCGCGATTCACCCCTCCACTTT. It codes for CASSLGGIRDSPLHF.

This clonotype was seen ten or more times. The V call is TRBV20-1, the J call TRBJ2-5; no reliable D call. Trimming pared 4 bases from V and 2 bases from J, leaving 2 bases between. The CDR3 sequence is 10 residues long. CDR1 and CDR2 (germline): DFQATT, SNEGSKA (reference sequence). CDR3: CSATQETQYF. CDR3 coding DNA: TGCAGTGCTACTCAAGAGACCCAGTACTTC.

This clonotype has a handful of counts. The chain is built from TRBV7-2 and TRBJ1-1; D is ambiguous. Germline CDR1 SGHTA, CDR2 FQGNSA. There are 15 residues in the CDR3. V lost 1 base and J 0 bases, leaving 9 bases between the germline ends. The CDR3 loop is CASSLEGPVNTEAFF. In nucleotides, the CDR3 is TGTGCCAGCAGCTTAGAGGGTCCTGTGAACACTGAAGCTTTCTTT.

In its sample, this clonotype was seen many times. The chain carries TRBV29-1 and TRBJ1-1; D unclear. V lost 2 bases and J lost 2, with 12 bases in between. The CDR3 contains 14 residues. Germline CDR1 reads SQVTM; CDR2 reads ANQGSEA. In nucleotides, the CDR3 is TGCAGCGTTGAAAAACAGAGGGAAAACACTGAAGCTTTCTTT. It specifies CSVEKQRENTEAFF.

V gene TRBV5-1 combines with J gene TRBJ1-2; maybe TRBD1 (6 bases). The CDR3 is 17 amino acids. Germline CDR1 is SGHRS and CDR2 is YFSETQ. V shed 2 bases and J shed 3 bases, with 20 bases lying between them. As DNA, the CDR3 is TGCGCCAGCAGCTTCCTTTGGGGGCAGGGATATGACTATGGCTACACCTTC. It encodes CASSFLWGQGYDYGYTF.

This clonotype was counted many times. CDR3: CASSLAGLALTQETQYF. The DNA for the CDR3 is TGTGCCAGCAGCTTAGCAGGGCTAGCGCTTACACAAGAGACCCAGTACTTC. This chain connects TRBV7-2 to TRBJ2-5; a possible D gene is TRBD2 (6 bases). CDR1 is SGHTA and CDR2 is FQGNSA in the germline V gene. The CDR3 covers 17 residues. V shed 0 bases and J shed 2 bases, with 16 bases lying between them.